One and the same sample provided the 3 T cell receptor beta chains below, sequenced in a study of regulatory T cells in long-lasting Graves disease. HTBI primers from iRepertoire and Arm-PCR of CDR3 regions yielded the TCR beta libraries. TCRdb fed the multiplex PCR reads into MiXCR, producing one record per CDR3 protein. The table includes approximately 560,000 distinct CDR3 sequences, about 16% detected once. Time point here: newly diagnosed GD, antithyroid drugs for less than 3 months. From PBMCs, RNA was extracted and then used to make the TCR library. These data were also filed under a second study, of T cells in Graves' hyperthyroidism and ophthalmopathy.

This specimen consisted of peripheral blood mononuclear cells (PBMCs), obtained at new diagnosis, from a patient treated with antithyroid drugs. Receptor source: a man aged 18 to 30 with Graves disease.

This clonotype was seen many times. The genes are TRBV30 and TRBJ1-1; TRBD1 matches 9 bases. Unmatched junction bases numbered 4, after V lost 0 bases and J lost 2 bases. Germline V gives CDR1 GTSNPN, CDR2 SVGIG (reference sequence). The CDR3 runs 15 residues. The CDR3 DNA follows: TGTGCCTGGAGTGTTACAGGGGGCGATAACACTGAAGCTTTCTTT. Translation: CAWSVTGGDNTEAFF.

This clonotype was seen at least ten times. The genes are TRBV2 and TRBJ1-4, with a tentative D call TRBD1 (6 bases). This CDR3 contains 14 residues. V lost 7 bases, J lost 8 bases, and 17 bases lay in between. Germline V lookup: CDR1 SNHLY, CDR2 FYNNEI. CDR3 sequence: CASITGSGDEKLFF. The CDR3 DNA sequence: TGTGCCAGCATTACAGGGTCGGGTGACGAAAAACTGTTTTTT.

This clonotype was seen repeatedly, ten times or more. V usage is TRBV6-1 and J usage is TRBJ1-1; D perhaps matches TRBD1 (6 bases). Germline-derived CDR1 and CDR2 are MNHNS and SASEGT. This CDR3 is 15 amino acids long. Trimming cost V 4 bases and J 0 bases, with 12 bases left between them. The CDR3 sequence is CASSGWGQMNTEAFF. As DNA, the CDR3 is TGTGCCAGCAGTGGATGGGGACAAATGAACACTGAAGCTTTCTTT.